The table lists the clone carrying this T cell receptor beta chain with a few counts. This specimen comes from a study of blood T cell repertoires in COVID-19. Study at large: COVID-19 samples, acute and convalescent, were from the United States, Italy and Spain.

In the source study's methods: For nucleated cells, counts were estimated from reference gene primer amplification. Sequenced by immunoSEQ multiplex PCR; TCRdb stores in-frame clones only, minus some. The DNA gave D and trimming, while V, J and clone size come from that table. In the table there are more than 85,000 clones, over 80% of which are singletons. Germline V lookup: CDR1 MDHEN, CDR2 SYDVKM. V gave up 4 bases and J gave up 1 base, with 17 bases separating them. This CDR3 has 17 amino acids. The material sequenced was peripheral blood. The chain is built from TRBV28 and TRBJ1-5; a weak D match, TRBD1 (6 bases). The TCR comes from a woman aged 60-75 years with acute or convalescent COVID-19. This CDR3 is CASSSPNRVRSNQPQHF. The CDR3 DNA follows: TGTGCCAGCAGTTCCCCTAACAGGGTCCGCAGCAATCAGCCCCAGCATTTT. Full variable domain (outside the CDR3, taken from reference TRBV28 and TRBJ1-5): DVKVTQSSRYLVKRTGEKVFLECVQDMDHENMFWYRQDPGLGLRLIYFSYDVKMKEKGDIPEGYSVSREKKERFSLILESASTNQTSMYLCASSSPNRVRSNQPQHFGDGTRLSIL.